These 18 T cell receptor beta chains share one sample of origin, sequenced in a study of T cell changes during pregnancy in multiple sclerosis. Profiling relied on immunoSEQ multiplex PCR, and the TCRdb table lists in-frame clones only, not all of them. The sample shows tens of thousands of clones, about 90% of them seen only once. Source: CD4+ T cells from peripheral blood mononuclear cells, taken after pregnancy. The receptors here all came from a female donor with multiple sclerosis, enrolled in a pregnancy study.

The V gene is TRBV5-4, the J gene TRBJ1-1; 8 positions match TRBD1. The CDR3 covers 14 residues. The germline CDR1 and CDR2 sequences are SGHNT and YYREEE (reference sequence). The junction had 11 bases not matched to a gene; V was cut back by 5 bases and J by 8 bases. The CDR3 region is CASSPGTGPEEAFF. CDR3 bases: TGTGCCAGCAGTCCGGGGACAGGTCCAGAAGAAGCTTTCTTT.

This clone was found many times. This chain joins TRBV15 and TRBJ1-1; weak D call: TRBD1 (5 bases). From germline, CDR1 is LNHNV and CDR2 YYDKDF (reference sequence). V was pared by 5 bases and J by 5 bases, with 9 bases between. The CDR3 contains 12 residues. As DNA, the CDR3 is TGTGCCACCAGCCCAGGGCGGACTGAAGCTTTCTTT. This translates into CATSPGRTEAFF.

V gene TRBV6-5 combines with J gene TRBJ2-7; D may be TRBD2 (5 bases). With 6 bases removed from V and 3 bases from J, the gap between germline ends came to 15 bases. The CDR3 is made up of 14 amino acids. The germline V gene has CDR1 MNHEY and CDR2 SVGAGI. The CDR3 region has the DNA TGTGCCAGCAGGCGAGGGAGTACCAACTACGAGCAGTACTTC. As protein: CASRRGSTNYEQYF.

This chain joins TRBV7-2 and TRBJ2-2, with 8 bases fitting TRBD1. The CDR3 spans 15 residues. Germline CDR1 reads SGHTA; CDR2 reads FQGNSA. J lost 2 bases, V lost 5 bases, and 4 bases had no gene match. The CDR3 loop reads CASSEDRGNTGELFF. The CDR3 DNA reads as TGTGCCAGCAGCGAAGACAGGGGAAACACCGGGGAGCTGTTTTTT.

The chain has TRBV19 and TRBJ2-1; possible D gene TRBD1, 6 bases. The CDR3 runs to 12 residues. V was cut by 4 bases and J by 9 bases, with 10 bases left in between. Germline V gives CDR1 LNHDA, CDR2 SQIVND (reference sequence). The CDR3: CASSRGLGEQFF. CDR3 sequence (DNA): TGTGCCAGTAGTAGGGGGCTAGGTGAGCAGTTCTTC.

The J gene is TRBJ2-6, the V gene TRBV9, with D possibly being TRBD2 (5 bases). Deletions cut 0 bases from V and 0 bases from J, with 7 bases between. The CDR3 is 16 amino acids. From germline, CDR1 is SGDLS and CDR2 YYNGEE. The CDR3: CASSVGAVSGANVLTF. CDR3 bases: TGTGCCAGCAGCGTAGGAGCGGTCTCTGGGGCCAACGTCCTGACTTTC.

This sequence joins TRBV4-2 and TRBJ2-7; the match to TRBD1 covers 10 bases. The CDR3 spans 14 residues. Per the germline V gene, CDR1 is LGHNA and CDR2 is YNFKEQ. J gave up 5 bases and V 4 bases, and 5 bases lay outside the gene matches. CDR3 amino acids: CASSLRDRGDEQYF. DNA of the CDR3: TGTGCCAGCAGCCTCCGGGACAGGGGCGACGAGCAGTACTTC.

This rearrangement joins TRBV2 to TRBJ1-5, with 7 bases identical to TRBD1. Germline loops: CDR1 SNHLY, CDR2 FYNNEI. J was trimmed by 6 bases and V by 10 bases; bases with no gene match: 12. This CDR3 contains 14 residues. The CDR3: CATTSTGSIQPQHF. Here the CDR3 DNA reads TGTGCCACCACCTCGACAGGGTCAATTCAGCCCCAGCATTTT.

The rearrangement links TRBV6-5 to TRBJ1-3; D unresolved. V was cut by 5 bases and J by 1 base, with 12 bases left in between. Germline assignment: CDR1 MNHEY and CDR2 SVGAGI. The CDR3 spans 15 residues. The CDR3 nucleotides read TGTGCCAGCAGTGCCACTCGCGTGTCTGGAAACACCATATATTTT. This gives the protein CASSATRVSGNTIYF.

This clone was observed a few times. The genes are TRBV5-4 and TRBJ2-2, with TRBD2 as a possible D gene (6 bases). CDR3 length equals 14 residues. Trimming removed 1 base at V and 4 bases at J, with 8 bases between. CDR1 SGHNT and CDR2 YYREEE come from the germline V gene (reference sequence). CDR3 coding DNA: TGTGCCAGCAGCTTGCCGGGACTCACCGGGGAGCTGTTTTTT. As protein: CASSLPGLTGELFF.

This chain joins TRBV30 and TRBJ2-1; D is undetermined. The germline V and J ends were trimmed by 2 bases and 10 bases, with 9 bases remaining between them. Germline V gives CDR1 GTSNPN, CDR2 SVGIG (reference sequence). CDR3 length: 11 residues. The CDR3 region has the DNA TGTGCCTGGAGTAATATGGCAGAGCAGTTCTTC. This codes for CAWSNMAEQFF.

The chain recombines TRBV7-9 with TRBJ1-1; unclear D gene. The CDR3 loop spans 18 amino acids. V dropped 5 bases and J dropped 4 bases, with 26 bases sitting between them. The germline V gene encodes CDR1 SEHNR and CDR2 FQNEAQ (reference sequence). CDR3 nucleotides: TGTGCCAGCAGCCCCGGGATCTCGGGCTGGGCGCTGGGCACTGAAGCTTTCTTT. It translates to CASSPGISGWALGTEAFF.

The chain combines TRBV30 with TRBJ2-5; the match to TRBD2 covers 8 bases. The CDR3 runs to 14 residues. V lost 3 bases and J lost 6; bases outside the gene matches: 9. Germline CDR1 GTSNPN, CDR2 SVGIG (reference sequence). The CDR3, as DNA: TGTGCCTGGAGGGTTGCGGGGGGTGGAAAGACCCAGTACTTC. Amino acids: CAWRVAGGGKTQYF.

V and J are TRBV5-4 and TRBJ1-1; no firm D call. The CDR3 length is 13 residues. Germline V CDR1 and CDR2: SGHNT, YYREEE (reference sequence). The V gene lost 0 bases and the J gene lost 1 base, with 4 bases spanning the gap. The CDR3 loop reads CASSLDRNTEAFF. In nucleotides, the CDR3 is TGTGCCAGCAGCTTGGACAGGAACACTGAAGCTTTCTTT.

The rearrangement links TRBV7-9 to TRBJ2-7; the match to TRBD1 covers 7 bases. Unmatched junction bases numbered 8, after V lost 4 bases and J lost 5 bases. The CDR3 is made up of 14 amino acids. From germline, CDR1 is SEHNR and CDR2 FQNEAQ (reference sequence). CDR3 DNA: TGTGCCAGCAGCTACAGGGGAAGTTTGGACGAGCAGTACTTC. This sequence encodes CASSYRGSLDEQYF.

The chain recombines TRBV4-2 with TRBJ2-7, with D possibly TRBD2 on 6 matching bases. The ends were cut back, 0 bases at V and 2 bases at J, with 14 bases in the middle. The CDR3 length is 16 residues. The germline V gene encodes CDR1 LGHNA and CDR2 YNFKEQ. For the CDR3, the DNA is TGTGCCAGCAGCCAAGAACGGAGCGGACTAACCTACGAGCAGTACTTC. As protein: CASSQERSGLTYEQYF.

This chain uses TRBV4-3 with TRBJ1-4; D possibly corresponds to TRBD1 (6 bases). Germline lookup yields CDR1 LGHNA and CDR2 YSLEER. V lost 1 base to trimming and J lost 2 bases, with 8 bases between them. The CDR3 consists of 15 residues. CDR3 nucleotides: TGCGCCAGCAGCCAAGCAGGGGTGACTAATGAAAAACTGTTTTTT. As protein: CASSQAGVTNEKLFF.

J is TRBJ2-1 and V is TRBV9; 9 bases are a match to TRBD2. From germline, CDR1 is SGDLS and CDR2 YYNGEE. Trimming removed 0 bases from V and 6 bases from J; junction bases left unmatched: 16. The CDR3 is 19 residues long. CDR3 sequence reads: CASSVATERAGGLINEQFF. The DNA of the CDR3 is TGTGCCAGCAGCGTAGCTACCGAGAGAGCGGGGGGCCTGATCAATGAGCAGTTCTTC.